This record concerns one T cell receptor beta chain sequence. The antigen is undetermined. The data were obtained in a study of Ad26.COV2.S vaccination and SARS-CoV-2 variants. On the study more broadly: Ad26.COV2.S was injected intramuscularly once or twice, 56 days apart.

Method: immunoSEQ multiplex PCR; TCRdb's copy keeps in-frame clones and lacks some. The sample has hundreds of thousands of clones; approximately 88% are singletons. The CDR3 totals 14 residues. The germline V gene has CDR1 SQVTM and CDR2 ANQGSEA. The V gene end was trimmed by 3 bases and the J gene end by 1 base; junction bases not matched to a gene: 5. Treatment described: some 20 received Ad26.COV2.S at low or high dose, single or two shots; about 5 received placebo; per-sample allocation not given. Collection of samples fell on day 63 after the first vaccine or placebo injection. The study, taken as a whole, reports: CD8+ and CD4+ T cells specific for spike reportedly responded with substantial breadth after vaccination.

The sequence was obtained from a person between 18 and 65 years old who received the Ad26.COV2.S COVID-19 vaccine or a placebo. The material was peripheral blood, obtained in a trial of Ad26.COV2.S vaccine versus placebo. The rearrangement joins TRBV29-1 to TRBJ2-5; 7 bases align to TRBD1. This chain's CDR3 is CSVETGKVQETQYF. The DNA for the CDR3 is TGCAGCGTTGAGACAGGGAAAGTCCAAGAGACCCAGTACTTC.